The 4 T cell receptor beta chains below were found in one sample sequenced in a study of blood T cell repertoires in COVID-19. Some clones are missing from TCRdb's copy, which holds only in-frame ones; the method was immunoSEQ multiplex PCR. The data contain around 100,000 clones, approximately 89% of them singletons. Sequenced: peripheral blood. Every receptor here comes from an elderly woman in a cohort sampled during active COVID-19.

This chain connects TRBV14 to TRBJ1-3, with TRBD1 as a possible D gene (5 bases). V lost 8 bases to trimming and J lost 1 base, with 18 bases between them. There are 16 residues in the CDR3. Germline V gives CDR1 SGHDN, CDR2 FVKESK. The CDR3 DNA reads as TGTGCCAGCTCTGGGCAGGGATCGAGATCTGGAAACACCATATATTTT. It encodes CASSGQGSRSGNTIYF.

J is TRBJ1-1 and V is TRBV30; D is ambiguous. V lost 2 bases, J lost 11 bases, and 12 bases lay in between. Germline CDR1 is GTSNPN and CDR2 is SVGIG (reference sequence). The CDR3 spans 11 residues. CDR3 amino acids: CAWSPSQQAFF. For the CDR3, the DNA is TGTGCCTGGAGTCCGTCACAGCAGGCTTTCTTT.

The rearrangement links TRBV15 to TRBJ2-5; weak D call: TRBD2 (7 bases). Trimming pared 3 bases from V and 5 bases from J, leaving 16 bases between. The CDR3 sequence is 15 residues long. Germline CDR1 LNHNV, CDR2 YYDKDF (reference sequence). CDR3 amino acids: CATSRPGGGSETQYF. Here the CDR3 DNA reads TGTGCCACCAGCAGGCCGGGGGGCGGGTCGGAGACCCAGTACTTC.

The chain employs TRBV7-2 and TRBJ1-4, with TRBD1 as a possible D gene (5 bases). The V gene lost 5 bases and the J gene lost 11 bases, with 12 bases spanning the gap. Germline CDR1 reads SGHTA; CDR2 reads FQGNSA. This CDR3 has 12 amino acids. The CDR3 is CASSAQGVKLFF. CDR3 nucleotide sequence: TGTGCCAGCAGCGCGCAGGGTGTGAAACTGTTTTTT.